This T cell receptor (beta chain) was observed in a study of identical twins. Study results and limitations: Out-of-frame alpha sequences that twins shared showed excess low generation probability.

Germline lookup yields CDR1 SGHRS and CDR2 YFSETQ. The trim removed 0 bases at V and 4 bases at J, leaving 16 bases unmatched. The CDR3 is 18 amino acids. Template switching supplied a universal primer site; unique molecular identifiers were carried on the cDNA. Each CDR3 protein gets one entry after TCRdb re-called the 5' RACE reads with MiXCR. The table has 200,000 to 300,000 distinct CDR3 sequences, over 9.5% seen once. This clonotype has a handful of counts. Its antigen is not identified. These same records also appear under a second study, on yellow fever vaccine responses in identical twins.

This clonotype was sampled from a woman aged 18-29 years in good health. The sample was memory (CD45RO+) T cells sorted from blood. J is TRBJ2-7 and V is TRBV5-1; 7 bases fit TRBD1. The CDR3 coding sequence is TGCGCCAGCAGCTTGGGACTCGGGACGGCCCTCAGGGGGTACGAGCAGTACTTC. Residues: CASSLGLGTALRGYEQYF.